This T cell receptor (beta chain) derives from a study of beta chain features in type 1 diabetes. TCRB transcripts that were expressed got sequenced, as all of the isolated RNA had been reverse transcribed. Only in-frame clones appear in the TCRdb table, and some are missing; sequencing was by immunoSEQ multiplex PCR. Here the sample spans a few hundred thousand clones, 25% to 35% being singletons. The germline CDR1 and CDR2 sequences are SGHAT and FQNNGV. The length of the CDR3 is 14 residues. Trimming cost V 2 bases and J 7 bases, with 13 bases left between them. Sequencing used naive CD4+ T cells from blood. This TCR derives from a man between 18 and 29 years old in good health. This sequence joins TRBV11-2 and TRBJ2-3, with no clear D. DNA for the CDR3: TGTGCCAGCAGCTTAATCTCGGAACTACATACGCAGTATTTT. It translates to CASSLISELHTQYF.